The present T cell receptor (beta chain) was sequenced within a study of T-cell reconstitution after alpha-beta-depleted transplantation in children. About this clonotype: Its specificity is unknown.

This CDR3 spans 14 amino acids. From germline, CDR1 is LNHNV and CDR2 YYDKDF (reference sequence). Trimming removed 0 bases at V and 2 bases at J, with 8 bases between. A library of TCRbeta sequences, prepared with unique molecular identifiers, was generated. TCRdb recomputed calls from the PCR reads with MiXCR, one row per CDR3 protein. Of approximately 1,000,000 distinct CDR3 sequences in the sample, roughly 29% were seen once. Study-level points and caveats: By one year post-transplant, T-cell counts and diversity largely arose from T cells that were newly produced. Surviving thymic progenitors and recipient T cells were the source of high TCRbeta diversity at day 60 in some patients. Several hundred expanded graft clones reportedly gave rise to the alpha-beta T cells present about two months after transplant.

The chain uses TRBV15 and TRBJ2-7; D call uncertain. The source was PBMCs, mostly from graft donor cells, collected 360 days after TCRalphabeta/CD19-depleted stem cell transplant. The TCR originated in a boy under three years old who had a stem cell transplant for SCID, so the T cells may come from the graft donor. The CDR3: CATSRDLGAYEQYF. The CDR3 nucleotides are TGTGCCACCAGCAGAGATCTGGGCGCCTACGAGCAGTACTTC.